The clone carrying this T cell receptor beta chain was counted only a few times. Its antigen remains unknown. This sample stems from a study of early T cells in non-severe SARS-CoV-2 infection. Study background: Sequencing was performed on bulk RNA from unsorted whole blood, leaving chains unpaired.

Study-level points and caveats: VDJdb-based matching was biased toward anti-spike CD8 responses and missed private and CD4 specificities.

Each single cDNA molecule received a unique molecular identifier. TCRdb used MiXCR to reprocess the 5' RACE reads, holding one entry per CDR3 protein. The profile shows approximately 120,000 distinct CDR3 sequences, around 14% of them singletons. Trimming cost V 6 bases and J 3 bases, with 7 bases left between them. From germline, CDR1 is SQVTM and CDR2 ANQGSEA. This CDR3 contains 11 residues. The chain recombines TRBV29-1 with TRBJ2-3; the D gene is possibly TRBD2 (5 bases). Specimen: whole blood. The clonotype comes from an adult who was a healthcare worker with PCR-confirmed SARS-CoV-2 infection or an uninfected control (not recorded which). This CDR3 is CSVRETDTQYF. The DNA of the CDR3 is TGCAGCGTGAGGGAGACAGATACGCAGTATTTT.